The 6 T cell receptor beta chains given below trace back to one sample, sequenced in a study of T cells expressing NK-cell markers. TCRdb re-called the 5' RACE reads, yielding one record per CDR3 amino acid sequence without DNA. In all, the sample yields about 260,000 distinct CDR3 sequences. Sequenced input: blood T cells: a sorted CD56 or NKG2C T cell subset, CD4+ or CD8+ T cells, or bulk PBMC T cells (not recorded which). Every receptor here comes from a woman between 18 and 75 years old in good health.

The chain combines TRBV5-1 with TRBJ1-1; lacking DNA, the TRBD1 call made by TCRdb goes unchecked. The CDR3 has 16 amino acids. Germline V CDR1 and CDR2: SGHRS, YFSETQ. The CDR3 here is CASMFRGSGGNTEAFF.

This rearrangement joins TRBV6-1 to TRBJ2-5; TCRdb outputs TRBD1, but without DNA this stays unchecked. This CDR3 region has 14 residues. Per germline, CDR1 MNHNS and CDR2 SASEGT. CDR3 region: CASSPIRGEETQYF.

This chain joins TRBV29-1 and TRBJ2-4; TCRdb reports TRBD1, a call that lacks DNA to check it against. The length of the CDR3 is 15 residues. The germline V gene encodes CDR1 SQVTM and CDR2 ANQGSEA. CDR3 sequence reads: CSVGGQGATKNIQYF.

V is TRBV2 and J is TRBJ2-2; TCRdb lists TRBD1, though no DNA is available to test this call. CDR1 is SNHLY and CDR2 is FYNNEI in the germline V gene. The length of the CDR3 is 14 residues. Here the CDR3 reads CASHGQGNTGELFF.

This chain joins TRBV20-1 and TRBJ2-7. The germline CDR1 and CDR2 sequences are DFQATT and SNEGSKA (reference sequence). CDR3 size: 11 residues. CDR3 sequence reads: CSAGQTYEQYF.

The chain recombines TRBV12-3 or TRBV12-4 with TRBJ1-4; checking the TCRdb D call of TRBD1 is not possible without DNA. The CDR3 extends over 12 amino acids. The CDR3 here is CASGYQGEKLFF.